A selection of T cell receptor beta chains follows, all from one sample in a study of shared clonotypes between healthy human individuals. TCRdb's copy holds only in-frame clones and misses some; the assay was immunoSEQ multiplex PCR. The table includes 850,000 to 1,200,000 clones, around 74% detected once. The sequenced sample consisted of memory CD4+ T cells sorted from blood. These receptors were obtained from a man younger than 35 in good health. Each CDR3 is given with its conserved first and last residue. The order of the fields is V gene, D gene, J gene, clone size, CDR3 protein, CDR3 DNA. The D gene is left open where the match is weak. Part of the rows lack a size; the others show once, few, many or a class for expanded clones.

v_call: TRBV10-2; d_call: .; j_call: TRBJ1-5; clone_size: .; cdr3_aa: CASSESGGNQPQHF; cdr3_nt: TGCGCCAGCAGTGAGTCGGGGGGCAATCAGCCCCAGCATTTT
v_call: TRBV7-3; d_call: TRBD1; j_call: TRBJ2-2; clone_size: .; cdr3_aa: CASSSRQGAGGELFF; cdr3_nt: TGTGCCAGCAGCTCCCGACAGGGGGCAGGCGGGGAGCTGTTTTTT
v_call: TRBV9; d_call: TRBD2; j_call: TRBJ2-3; clone_size: .; cdr3_aa: CASSEDIAGREDTQYF; cdr3_nt: TGTGCCAGCAGCGAAGATATAGCGGGACGTGAAGATACGCAGTATTTT
v_call: TRBV18; d_call: TRBD1; j_call: TRBJ1-5; clone_size: .; cdr3_aa: CASSPATGEQPQHF; cdr3_nt: TGTGCCAGCTCACCCGCGACAGGGGAACAGCCCCAGCATTTT
v_call: TRBV6-1; d_call: TRBD1; j_call: TRBJ2-1; clone_size: .; cdr3_aa: CASNAETGSYNEQFF; cdr3_nt: TGTGCCAGCAACGCAGAGACAGGGAGCTACAATGAGCAGTTCTTC
v_call: TRBV7-7; d_call: .; j_call: TRBJ2-1; clone_size: few; cdr3_aa: CASSLAFYNEQFF; cdr3_nt: TGTGCTAGCAGCTTAGCGTTTTACAATGAGCAGTTCTTC
v_call: TRBV9; d_call: .; j_call: TRBJ2-7; clone_size: .; cdr3_aa: CASSVSVTPSYEQYF; cdr3_nt: TGTGCCAGCAGCGTTAGCGTAACCCCGTCCTACGAGCAGTACTTC
v_call: TRBV10-1; d_call: .; j_call: TRBJ2-5; clone_size: once; cdr3_aa: CASSLAGTSRETQYF; cdr3_nt: TGCGCCAGCAGTCTCGCCGGGACCTCGAGGGAGACCCAGTACTTC
v_call: TRBV19; d_call: .; j_call: TRBJ1-6; clone_size: few; cdr3_aa: CASSTAYNSPLHF; cdr3_nt: TGTGCCAGTAGTACAGCCTATAATTCACCCCTCCACTTT
v_call: TRBV4-3; d_call: .; j_call: TRBJ1-2; clone_size: .; cdr3_aa: CASSQEEGWDGYTF; cdr3_nt: TGCGCCAGCAGCCAAGAGGAGGGTTGGGACGGCTACACCTTC
v_call: TRBV6-1; d_call: .; j_call: TRBJ2-6; clone_size: .; cdr3_aa: CASKANVLTF; cdr3_nt: TGTGCCAGCAAGGCCAACGTCCTGACTTTC
v_call: TRBV5-1; d_call: .; j_call: TRBJ2-7; clone_size: .; cdr3_aa: CASSLEGRETYEQYF; cdr3_nt: TGCGCCAGCAGCTTGGAGGGGCGGGAAACCTACGAGCAGTACTTC
v_call: TRBV5-1; d_call: TRBD1; j_call: TRBJ2-4; clone_size: .; cdr3_aa: CASSLRQSGTGGDIQYF; cdr3_nt: TGCGCCAGCAGCTTGCGCCAGTCCGGGACAGGGGGTGACATTCAGTACTTC
v_call: TRBV7-9; d_call: .; j_call: TRBJ2-5; clone_size: few; cdr3_aa: CASSASLGTQYF; cdr3_nt: TGTGCCAGCAGCGCATCGCTGGGGACCCAGTACTTC
v_call: TRBV5-1; d_call: .; j_call: TRBJ2-5; clone_size: .; cdr3_aa: CASSLVRANQETQYF; cdr3_nt: TGCGCCAGCAGCTTGGTGCGGGCGAACCAAGAGACCCAGTACTTC
v_call: TRBV27; d_call: TRBD1; j_call: TRBJ1-2; clone_size: .; cdr3_aa: CASSYRTGDGYTF; cdr3_nt: TGTGCCAGCAGTTACCGAACAGGGGATGGCTACACCTTC
v_call: TRBV10-1; d_call: TRBD2; j_call: TRBJ2-1; clone_size: .; cdr3_aa: CASSGTSGGNEQFF; cdr3_nt: TGCGCCAGCAGTGGGACTAGCGGGGGTAATGAGCAGTTCTTC
v_call: TRBV5-4; d_call: .; j_call: TRBJ2-7; clone_size: few; cdr3_aa: CASSPTGWSNEQYF; cdr3_nt: TGTGCCAGCAGTCCAACCGGGTGGTCCAACGAGCAGTACTTC
v_call: TRBV6-6; d_call: .; j_call: TRBJ2-3; clone_size: .; cdr3_aa: CASSRLGDTQYF; cdr3_nt: TGTGCCAGCAGCCGACTGGGGGATACGCAGTATTTT
v_call: TRBV5-1; d_call: .; j_call: TRBJ1-4; clone_size: .; cdr3_aa: CASSFRGPNEKLFF; cdr3_nt: TGCGCCAGCAGCTTTAGAGGTCCTAATGAAAAACTGTTTTTT
v_call: TRBV7-6; d_call: .; j_call: TRBJ2-7; clone_size: .; cdr3_aa: CASRGDTYEQYF; cdr3_nt: TGTGCCAGCAGGGGCGATACCTACGAGCAGTACTTC
v_call: TRBV5-6; d_call: TRBD1; j_call: TRBJ2-7; clone_size: once; cdr3_aa: CASSLTGASFEQYF; cdr3_nt: TGTGCCAGCAGCTTGACAGGGGCATCATTCGAGCAGTACTTC
v_call: TRBV7-2; d_call: TRBD1; j_call: TRBJ1-4; clone_size: once; cdr3_aa: CASRRTGGTNEKLFF; cdr3_nt: TGTGCCAGCAGGCGGACAGGGGGAACTAATGAAAAACTGTTTTTT
v_call: TRBV12-5; d_call: .; j_call: TRBJ1-6; clone_size: .; cdr3_aa: CASGLERTNSPLHF; cdr3_nt: TGTGCTAGTGGTTTGGAACGGACTAATTCACCCCTCCACTTT
v_call: TRBV5-1; d_call: .; j_call: TRBJ2-3; clone_size: .; cdr3_aa: CASMWGGPNTDTQYF; cdr3_nt: TGCGCCAGCATGTGGGGGGGGCCTAACACAGATACGCAGTATTTT
v_call: TRBV27; d_call: .; j_call: TRBJ2-3; clone_size: .; cdr3_aa: CASSLRQLISTDTQYF; cdr3_nt: TGTGCCAGCAGTTTACGGCAGTTAATTAGCACAGATACGCAGTATTTT
v_call: TRBV7-3; d_call: TRBD2; j_call: TRBJ2-5; clone_size: once; cdr3_aa: CASSSPTSGGRETQYF; cdr3_nt: TGTGCCAGCAGCTCCCCTACTAGCGGGGGGCGGGAGACCCAGTACTTC
v_call: TRBV7-2; d_call: .; j_call: TRBJ2-7; clone_size: .; cdr3_aa: CASSFDMAGQHF; cdr3_nt: TGTGCCAGCAGCTTCGATATGGCGGGACAGCACTTC
v_call: TRBV18; d_call: .; j_call: TRBJ1-2; clone_size: many; cdr3_aa: CASSPGAVYGYTF; cdr3_nt: TGTGCCAGCTCGCCTGGGGCAGTCTATGGCTACACCTTC
v_call: TRBV5-5; d_call: .; j_call: TRBJ2-6; clone_size: .; cdr3_aa: CASSFTSAPSGANVLTF; cdr3_nt: TGTGCCAGCAGCTTTACATCAGCCCCCTCTGGGGCCAACGTCCTGACTTTC
v_call: TRBV5-1; d_call: .; j_call: TRBJ2-1; clone_size: .; cdr3_aa: CASSSQPPGQGNEQFF; cdr3_nt: TGCGCCAGCAGCTCTCAGCCCCCGGGACAAGGCAATGAGCAGTTCTTC
v_call: TRBV19; d_call: .; j_call: TRBJ1-2; clone_size: once; cdr3_aa: CASSEPFYGYTF; cdr3_nt: TGTGCCAGTAGTGAACCATTCTACGGCTACACCTTC